The sequence of this T cell receptor beta chain was determined in a study of cytomegalovirus exposure and HLA in healthy donors. PCR used 60 Vbeta primers and 13 Jbeta primers. Here immunoSEQ multiplex PCR was the method, and the copy in TCRdb shows in-frame clones only, minus some. The sample holds 200,000 or so clones; under 80% are singletons and the top ten take 0.2% to 0.25%. Germline CDR1 is SEHNR and CDR2 is FQNEAQ (reference sequence). Losses at the gene ends were 4 bases for V and 0 bases for J; bases not matched to a gene: 10. This CDR3 spans 17 amino acids. This clone was detected only once.

The specimen sequenced was PBMCs. The chain has TRBV7-9 and TRBJ2-3; 7 positions agree with TRBD2. This receptor was obtained from a girl under 10 years old in good health and CMV-seronegative. Here the CDR3 DNA reads TGTGCCAGCAGCTCCTGGACTAGAATAGAAAGCACAGATACGCAGTATTTT. It yields the protein CASSSWTRIESTDTQYF. Combining the CDR3 with reference TRBV7-9 and TRBJ2-3 gives the whole variable domain DTGVSQNPRHKITKRGQNVTFRCDPISEHNRLYWYRQTLGQGPEFLTYFQNEAQLEKSRLLSDRFSAERPKGSFSTLEIQRTEQGDSAMYLCASSSWTRIESTDTQYFGPGTRLTVL.